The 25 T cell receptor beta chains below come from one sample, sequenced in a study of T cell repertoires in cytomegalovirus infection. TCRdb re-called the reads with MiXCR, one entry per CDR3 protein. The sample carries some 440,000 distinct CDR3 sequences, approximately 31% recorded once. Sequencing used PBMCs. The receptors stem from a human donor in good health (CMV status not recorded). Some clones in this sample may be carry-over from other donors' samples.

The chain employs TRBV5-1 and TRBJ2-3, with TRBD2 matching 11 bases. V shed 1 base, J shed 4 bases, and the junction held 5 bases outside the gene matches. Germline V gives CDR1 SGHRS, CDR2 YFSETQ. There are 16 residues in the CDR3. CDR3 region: CASSLILAGGPDTQYF. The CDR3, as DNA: TGCGCCAGCAGCTTGATCCTAGCGGGGGGTCCAGATACGCAGTATTTT.

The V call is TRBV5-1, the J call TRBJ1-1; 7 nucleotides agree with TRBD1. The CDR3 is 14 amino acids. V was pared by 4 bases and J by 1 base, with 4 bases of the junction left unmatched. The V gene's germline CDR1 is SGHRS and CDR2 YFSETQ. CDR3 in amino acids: CASSGTARNTEAFF. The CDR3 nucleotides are TGCGCCAGCAGCGGGACAGCCAGGAACACTGAAGCTTTCTTT.

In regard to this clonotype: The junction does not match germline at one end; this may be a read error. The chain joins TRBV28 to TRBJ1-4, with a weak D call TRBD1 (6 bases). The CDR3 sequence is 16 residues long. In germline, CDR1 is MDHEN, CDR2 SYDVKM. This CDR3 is CPSMGAAAGTNEKLFF. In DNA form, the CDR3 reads TGTCCCAGCATGGGGGCCGCAGCAGGGACTAATGAAAAACTGTTTTTT.

CDR3: CAIRGRADTQYF. The DNA for the CDR3 is TGTGCCATCAGGGGACGGGCAGATACGCAGTATTTT. The chain joins TRBV10-3 to TRBJ2-3; the D gene could be TRBD1 or TRBD2 (5 bases each). Germline values: CDR1 ENHRY, CDR2 SYGVKD. V was cut by 6 bases and J by 4 bases, with 8 bases left in between. The CDR3 is made up of 12 amino acids.

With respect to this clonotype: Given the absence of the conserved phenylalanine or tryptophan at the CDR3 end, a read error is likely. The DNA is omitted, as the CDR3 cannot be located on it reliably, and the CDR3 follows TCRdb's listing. The CDR3 sequence: CDSSLQNQPHHC. J is TRBJ1-5 and V is TRBV7-8. Germline loops: CDR1 SGHVS, CDR2 FQNEAQ. A total of 12 residues make up the CDR3, ends included.

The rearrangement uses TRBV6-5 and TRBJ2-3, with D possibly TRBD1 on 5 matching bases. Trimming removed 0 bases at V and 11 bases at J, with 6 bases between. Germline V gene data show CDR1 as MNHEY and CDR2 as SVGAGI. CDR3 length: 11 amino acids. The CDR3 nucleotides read TGTGCCAGCAGTTACTCCGGACAGCAGTATTTT. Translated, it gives CASSYSGQQYF.

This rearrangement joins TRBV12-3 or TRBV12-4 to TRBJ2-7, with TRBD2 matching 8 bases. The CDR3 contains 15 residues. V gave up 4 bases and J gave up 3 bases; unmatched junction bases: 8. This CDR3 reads CASSWGSGVGYEQYF. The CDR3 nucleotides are TGTGCCAGCAGTTGGGGTAGCGGGGTTGGCTACGAGCAGTACTTC.

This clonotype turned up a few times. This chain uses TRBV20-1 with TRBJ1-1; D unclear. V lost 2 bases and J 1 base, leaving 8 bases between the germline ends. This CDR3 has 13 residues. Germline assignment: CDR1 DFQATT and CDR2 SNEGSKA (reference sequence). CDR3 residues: CSARFEGNTEAFF. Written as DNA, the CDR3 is TGCAGTGCTAGATTTGAGGGGAACACTGAAGCTTTCTTT.

The CDR3 DNA reads as TGTGCCTGGAGCGCCGGCGTCAGATCTGGAAACACCATATATTTT. Translating it yields CAWSAGVRSGNTIYF. The rearrangement joins TRBV30 to TRBJ1-3; the D is unclear. CDR1 GTSNPN and CDR2 SVGIG come from the germline V gene (reference sequence). CDR3 length: 15 amino acids. Trimming removed 3 bases from V and 1 base from J, with 13 bases in between. Drawing the rest from reference TRBV30 and TRBJ1-3, the complete variable domain is SQTIHQWPATLVQPVGSPLSLECTVEGTSNPNLYWYRQAAGRGLQLLFYSVGIGQISSEVPQNLSASRPQDRQFILSSKKLLLSDSGFYLCAWSAGVRSGNTIYFGEGSWLTVV.

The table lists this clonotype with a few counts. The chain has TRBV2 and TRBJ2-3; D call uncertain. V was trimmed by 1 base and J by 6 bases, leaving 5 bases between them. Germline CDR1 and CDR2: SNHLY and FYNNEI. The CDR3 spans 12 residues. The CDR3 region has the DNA TGTGCCAGCAGTGAAGGTCCGGATACGCAGTATTTT. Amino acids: CASSEGPDTQYF.

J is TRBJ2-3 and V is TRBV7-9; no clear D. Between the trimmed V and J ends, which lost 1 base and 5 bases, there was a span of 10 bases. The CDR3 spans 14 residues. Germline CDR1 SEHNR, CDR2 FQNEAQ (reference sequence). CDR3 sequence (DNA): TGTGCCAGCAGCTTAGACCCAGCAGGAGATACGCAGTATTTT. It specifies CASSLDPAGDTQYF. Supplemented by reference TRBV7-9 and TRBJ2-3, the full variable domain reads DTGVSQNPRHKITKRGQNVTFRCDPISEHNRLYWYRQTLGQGPEFLTYFQNEAQLEKSRLLSDRFSAERPKGSFSTLEIQRTEQGDSAMYLCASSLDPAGDTQYFGPGTRLTVL.

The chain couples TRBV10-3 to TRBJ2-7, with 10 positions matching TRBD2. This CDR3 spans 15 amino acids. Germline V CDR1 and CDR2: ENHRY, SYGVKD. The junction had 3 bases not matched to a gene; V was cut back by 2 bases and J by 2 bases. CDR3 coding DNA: TGTGCCATCAGTGAGAGCGGGGGGGGGCCCTACGAGCAGTACTTC. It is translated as CAISESGGGPYEQYF.

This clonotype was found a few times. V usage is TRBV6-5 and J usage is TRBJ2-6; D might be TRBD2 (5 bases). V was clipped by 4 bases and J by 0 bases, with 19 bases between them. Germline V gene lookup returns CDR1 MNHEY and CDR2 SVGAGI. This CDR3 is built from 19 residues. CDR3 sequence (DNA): TGTGCCAGCAGTTTCTACGTCGGGGAAGAGCCCTCTGGGGCCAACGTCCTGACTTTC. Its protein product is CASSFYVGEEPSGANVLTF.

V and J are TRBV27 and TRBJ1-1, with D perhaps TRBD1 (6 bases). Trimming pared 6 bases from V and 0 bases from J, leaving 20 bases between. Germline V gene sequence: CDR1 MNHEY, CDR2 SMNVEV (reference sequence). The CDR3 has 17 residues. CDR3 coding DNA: TGTGCCAGCAGCCCAAGGGGGGCGGGTCCCATGAACACTGAAGCTTTCTTT. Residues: CASSPRGAGPMNTEAFF.

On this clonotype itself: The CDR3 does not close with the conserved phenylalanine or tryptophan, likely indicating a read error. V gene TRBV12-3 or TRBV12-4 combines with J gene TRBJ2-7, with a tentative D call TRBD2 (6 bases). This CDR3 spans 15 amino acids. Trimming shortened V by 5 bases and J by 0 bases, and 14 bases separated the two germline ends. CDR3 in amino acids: CASSRRDFNSYEQYL. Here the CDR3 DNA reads TGTGCCAGCAGTCGCCGGGACTTCAACTCCTACGAGCAGTACTTA.

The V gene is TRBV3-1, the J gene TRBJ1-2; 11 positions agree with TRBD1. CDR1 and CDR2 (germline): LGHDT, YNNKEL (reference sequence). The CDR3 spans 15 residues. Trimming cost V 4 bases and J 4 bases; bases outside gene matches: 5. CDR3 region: CASSRGQGASYGYTF. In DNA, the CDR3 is TGTGCCAGCAGCCGCGGACAGGGGGCGAGCTATGGCTACACCTTC.

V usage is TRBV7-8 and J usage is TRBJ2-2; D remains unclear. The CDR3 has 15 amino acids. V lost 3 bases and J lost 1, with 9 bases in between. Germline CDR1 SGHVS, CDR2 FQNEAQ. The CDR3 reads CASSFRVLNTGELFF. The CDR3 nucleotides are TGTGCCAGCAGCTTTAGGGTTTTGAACACCGGGGAGCTGTTTTTT.

For the CDR3, the DNA is TGTGCCATCAGCGGGGACAGGGATGAGACCCAGTACTTC. Its protein is CAISGDRDETQYF. The J gene is TRBJ2-5, the V gene TRBV10-3; 9 bases map to TRBD1. This CDR3 is built from 13 residues. With 6 bases clipped from V and 5 bases from J, the junction kept 4 bases outside the gene matches. Germline assignment: CDR1 ENHRY and CDR2 SYGVKD.

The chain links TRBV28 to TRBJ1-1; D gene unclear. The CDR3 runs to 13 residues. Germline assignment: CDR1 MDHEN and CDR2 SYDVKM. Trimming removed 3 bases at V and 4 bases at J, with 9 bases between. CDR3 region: CASSLLTLTEAFF. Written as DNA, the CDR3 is TGTGCCAGCAGTTTGCTGACTCTCACTGAAGCTTTCTTT.

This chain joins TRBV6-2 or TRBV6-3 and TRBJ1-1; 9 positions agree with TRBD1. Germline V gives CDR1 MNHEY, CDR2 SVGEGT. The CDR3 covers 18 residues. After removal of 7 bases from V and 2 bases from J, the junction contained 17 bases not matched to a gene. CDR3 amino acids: CASTSQRGQGSFNTEAFF. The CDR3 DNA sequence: TGTGCCAGCACCTCTCAGCGGGGACAGGGAAGTTTCAACACTGAAGCTTTCTTT.

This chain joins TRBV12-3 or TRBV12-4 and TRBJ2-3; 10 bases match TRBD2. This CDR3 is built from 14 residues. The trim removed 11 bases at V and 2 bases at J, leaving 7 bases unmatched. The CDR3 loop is CAWASGGLTDTQYF. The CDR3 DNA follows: TGTGCCTGGGCTAGCGGGGGACTCACAGATACGCAGTATTTT.

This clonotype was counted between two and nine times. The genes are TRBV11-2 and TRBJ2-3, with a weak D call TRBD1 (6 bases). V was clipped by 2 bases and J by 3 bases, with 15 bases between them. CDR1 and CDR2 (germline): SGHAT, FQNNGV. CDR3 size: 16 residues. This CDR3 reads CASSLLGDRMTDTQYF. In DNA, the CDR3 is TGTGCCAGCAGCTTACTTGGCGACAGGATGACAGATACGCAGTATTTT.

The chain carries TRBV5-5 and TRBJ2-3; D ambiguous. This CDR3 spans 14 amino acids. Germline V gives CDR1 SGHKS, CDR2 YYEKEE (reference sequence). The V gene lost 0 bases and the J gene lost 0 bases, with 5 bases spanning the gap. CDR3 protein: CASSLGWSTDTQYF. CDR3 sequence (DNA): TGTGCCAGCAGCTTGGGCTGGAGCACAGATACGCAGTATTTT.

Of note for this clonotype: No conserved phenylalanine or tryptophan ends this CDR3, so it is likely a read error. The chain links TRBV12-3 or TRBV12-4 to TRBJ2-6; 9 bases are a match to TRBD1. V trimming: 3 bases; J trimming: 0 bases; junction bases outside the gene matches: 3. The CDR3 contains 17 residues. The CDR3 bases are TGTGCCAGCAGTTTTGACAGGGGGAGCTCTGGGGCCAACGTCCTGACTTTA. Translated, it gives CASSFDRGSSGANVLTL.

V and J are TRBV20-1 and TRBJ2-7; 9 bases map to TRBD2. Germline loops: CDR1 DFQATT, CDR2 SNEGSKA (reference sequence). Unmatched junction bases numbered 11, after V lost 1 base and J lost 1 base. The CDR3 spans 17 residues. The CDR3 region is CSARAGGSGGFSYEQYF. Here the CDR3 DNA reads TGCAGTGCTAGAGCGGGGGGTAGCGGGGGATTTTCCTACGAGCAGTACTTC.